The 9 T cell receptor beta chains in this list originate from one sample, sequenced in a study of metastatic and nonmetastatic thyroid tumors. Each patient went into thyroid surgery without having received any treatment. Using MiXCR, TCRdb reanalyzed the PCR reads. The table lists under 75,000 clones, 18% of them singletons. Sequenced sample: blood. Receptor source: a female donor with papillary thyroid cancer or a benign thyroid nodule (not recorded which). Some clones in this sample may be carry-over from other donors' samples.

This chain uses TRBV7-8 with TRBJ2-7; D is undetermined. From germline, CDR1 is SGHVS and CDR2 FQNEAQ. The germline V and J ends were trimmed by 4 bases and 3 bases, with 13 bases remaining between them. The CDR3 runs 14 residues. The CDR3 DNA sequence: TGTGCCAGCAGCTCCCTGGTAGACTTCTACGAGCAGTACTTC. Its translation is CASSSLVDFYEQYF.

The DNA of the CDR3 is TGCAGTGCTAGAGCAGATGGACCATCTAGGTACGAGCAGTACTTC. Its translation: CSARADGPSRYEQYF. The J gene is TRBJ2-7, the V gene TRBV20-1; no clear D gene. Germline CDR1 and CDR2: DFQATT and SNEGSKA (reference sequence). Trimming pared 1 base from V and 4 bases from J, leaving 17 bases between. The CDR3 is made up of 15 amino acids.

The gene calls are TRBV4-2 and TRBJ2-7, with 10 bases identical to TRBD2. Germline V gene sequence: CDR1 LGHNA, CDR2 YNFKEQ. The CDR3 extends over 17 amino acids. Germline trimming cut 7 bases from V and 4 bases from J; bases unmatched to any gene: 16. The CDR3 protein is CASNTGGPSGRRYEQYF. DNA of the CDR3: TGTGCCAGCAACACCGGGGGCCCTAGCGGGAGAAGGTACGAGCAGTACTTC.

This clone came up many times. The junction and the germline gene differ at one end; a read error may be behind it. This sequence joins TRBV6-1 and TRBJ1-5; 7 nucleotides line up with TRBD1. Germline V lookup: CDR1 MNHNS, CDR2 SASEGT. This CDR3 has 14 amino acids. As DNA, the CDR3 is TGTGCCAGCAGTGAAGGACAGGGCAATCGGCCCCAGCATTTT. It codes for CASSEGQGNRPQHF.

Ten or more counts support this clone. The rearrangement links TRBV5-4 to TRBJ1-2; D is unresolved. The germline V gene encodes CDR1 SGHNT and CDR2 YYREEE (reference sequence). The CDR3 is made up of 13 amino acids. V lost 0 bases and J lost 6, with 9 bases in between. CDR3: CASSLAKEHGYTF. The CDR3 bases are TGTGCCAGCAGCTTGGCCAAAGAGCATGGCTACACCTTC.

The genes are TRBV12-3 or TRBV12-4 and TRBJ2-7; 8 bases line up with TRBD1. V shed 5 bases and J 7 bases; nucleotides not matched to a gene: 4. The CDR3 loop spans 12 amino acids. This chain's CDR3 is CASSRTGYEQYF. CDR3 DNA: TGTGCCAGCAGTCGGACAGGGTATGAGCAGTACTTC.

This clone was counted a few times. The rearrangement joins TRBV28 to TRBJ2-7; D is perhaps TRBD1 (6 bases). V dropped 5 bases and J dropped 12 bases, with 14 bases sitting between them. The V gene's germline CDR1 is MDHEN and CDR2 SYDVKM. The CDR3 length is 11 residues. CDR3 in DNA: TGTGCCAGCAGTATCGACAGGCGGCGGTACTTC. This translates into CASSIDRRRYF.

This clone has ten or more counts. V gene TRBV6-6 combines with J gene TRBJ2-7; tentative D call: TRBD2 (5 bases). V lost 0 bases to trimming and J lost 5 bases, with 14 bases between them. Germline V gene sequence: CDR1 MNHNY, CDR2 SVGAGI (reference sequence). The CDR3 loop spans 15 amino acids. CDR3 loop: CASSYSFGVGHEQYF. CDR3 nucleotide sequence: TGTGCCAGCAGTTACTCGTTCGGGGTGGGTCACGAGCAGTACTTC.

The V and J genes are TRBV6-1 and TRBJ1-3, with 10 bases lining up with TRBD1. CDR3 size: 15 residues. Germline V gene data show CDR1 as MNHNS and CDR2 as SASEGT. Germline trimming cut 0 bases from V and 6 bases from J; bases unmatched to any gene: 2. CDR3 in amino acids: CASSEATGGKNTIYF. CDR3 bases: TGTGCCAGCAGTGAAGCGACAGGGGGCAAAAACACCATATATTTT.